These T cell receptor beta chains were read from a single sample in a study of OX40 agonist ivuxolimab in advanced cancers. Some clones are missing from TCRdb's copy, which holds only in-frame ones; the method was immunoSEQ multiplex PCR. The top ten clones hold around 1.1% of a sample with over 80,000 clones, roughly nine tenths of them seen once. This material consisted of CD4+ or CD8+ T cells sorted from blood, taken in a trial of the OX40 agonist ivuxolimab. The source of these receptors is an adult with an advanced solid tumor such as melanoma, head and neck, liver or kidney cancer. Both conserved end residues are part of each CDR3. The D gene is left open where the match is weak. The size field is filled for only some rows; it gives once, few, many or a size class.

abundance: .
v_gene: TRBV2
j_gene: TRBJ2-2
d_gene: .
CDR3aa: CAGRTELNTGELFF
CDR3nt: TGTGCCGGAAGGACGGAGCTAAACACCGGGGAGCTGTTTTTT

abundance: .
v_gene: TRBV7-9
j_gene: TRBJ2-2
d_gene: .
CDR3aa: CAAWHPQRSGELFF
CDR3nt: TGTGCCGCATGGCATCCGCAGCGGAGCGGGGAGCTGTTTTTT

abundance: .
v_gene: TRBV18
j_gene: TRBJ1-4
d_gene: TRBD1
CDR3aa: CASSQRQGPTNEKLFF
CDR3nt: TGTGCCAGCTCACAAAGACAGGGTCCAACTAATGAAAAACTGTTTTTT

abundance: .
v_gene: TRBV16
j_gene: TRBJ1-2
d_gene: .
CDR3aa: CASSQSNGPYGYTF
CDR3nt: TGTGCCAGCAGCCAATCGAACGGCCCCTATGGCTACACCTTC

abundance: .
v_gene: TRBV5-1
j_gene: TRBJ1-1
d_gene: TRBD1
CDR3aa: CASSSTTGERNTEAFF
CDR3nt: TGCGCCAGCAGCTCAACAACAGGGGAACGGAACACTGAAGCTTTCTTT

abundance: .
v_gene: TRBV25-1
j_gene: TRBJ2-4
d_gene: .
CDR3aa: CASSESRPGDEYIQYF
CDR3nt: TGTGCCAGCAGTGAATCCCGCCCGGGGGATGAATACATTCAGTACTTC

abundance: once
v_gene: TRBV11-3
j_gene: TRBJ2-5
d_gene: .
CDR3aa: CASSFRETQYF
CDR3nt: TGTGCCAGCAGCTTTCGAGAGACCCAGTACTTC

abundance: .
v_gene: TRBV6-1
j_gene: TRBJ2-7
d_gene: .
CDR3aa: CASSRSYEQYF
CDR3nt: TGTGCCAGCAGTCGAAGCTACGAGCAGTACTTC

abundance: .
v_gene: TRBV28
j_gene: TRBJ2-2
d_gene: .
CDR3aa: CASSPGGASTGELFF
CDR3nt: TGTGCCAGCAGCCCTGGGGGGGCGAGCACCGGGGAGCTGTTTTTT

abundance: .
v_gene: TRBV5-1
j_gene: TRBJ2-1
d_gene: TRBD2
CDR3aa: CASSLGKTSTNEQFF
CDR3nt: TGCGCCAGCAGCTTGGGAAAGACTAGCACGAATGAGCAGTTCTTC